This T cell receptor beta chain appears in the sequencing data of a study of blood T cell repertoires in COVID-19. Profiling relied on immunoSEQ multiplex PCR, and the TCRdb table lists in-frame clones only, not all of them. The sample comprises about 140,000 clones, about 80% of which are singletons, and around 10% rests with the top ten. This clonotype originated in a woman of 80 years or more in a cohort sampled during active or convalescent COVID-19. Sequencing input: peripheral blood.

The CDR3 spells CGTKTLNEKLFF. DNA for the CDR3: TGTGGGACAAAGACCCTTAATGAAAAACTGTTTTTT. The gene calls are TRBV28 and TRBJ1-4; a weak D match, TRBD1 (5 bases). Germline values: CDR1 MDHEN, CDR2 SYDVKM. The CDR3 is 12 amino acids.